These T cell receptor beta chains were read from a single sample in a study of blood T cell repertoires in COVID-19. Some clones are missing from TCRdb's copy, which holds only in-frame ones; the method was immunoSEQ multiplex PCR. The sample consists of some 200,000 clones, roughly 82% of them appearing once. The sample comprised PBMCs or T cells enriched from blood (not recorded which). The source is a man aged 35-49 years who had recovered from COVID-19. The CDR3 runs from the conserved cysteine through the conserved F or W. The order of the fields is D gene, J gene, clone size, V gene, CDR3 length, CDR3 protein, CDR3 DNA. A D gene is named only where the DNA matches it firmly. A row's size may be missing; if present it is once, few, many or a size class.

>NA|TRBJ1-3|NA|TRBV28|15
CASTGQGYLGNTIYF
TGTGCCAGCACGGGGCAGGGGTACCTTGGAAACACCATATATTTT
>NA|TRBJ1-4|NA|TRBV4-3|15
CASSQERGFGEKLFF
TGCGCCAGCAGCCAAGAGAGGGGGTTTGGTGAAAAACTGTTTTTT
>TRBD1|TRBJ1-6|NA|TRBV24-1|15
CATSEGRDRSSPLHF
TGTGCCACCAGTGAGGGCCGGGACAGGTCTTCACCCCTCCACTTT
>TRBD1|TRBJ1-1|few|TRBV10-3|13
CATGQAENTEAFF
TGTGCCACTGGACAGGCTGAGAACACTGAAGCTTTCTTT
>NA|TRBJ2-1|NA|TRBV28|15
CASSLCWRQRCEQFF
TGTGCCAGCAGTTTATGCTGGAGGCAGCGTTGTGAGCAGTTCTTC
>NA|TRBJ1-5|once|TRBV5-1|14
CASSLEATNQPQHF
TGCGCCAGCAGCTTGGAAGCGACTAATCAGCCCCAGCATTTT
>TRBD2|TRBJ2-1|NA|TRBV19|15
CASSIITSGSNEQFF
TGTGCCAGTAGTATTATAACTAGCGGGAGCAATGAGCAGTTCTTC
>TRBD2|TRBJ2-7|NA|TRBV27|14
CASRRLAGGLEQYF
TGTGCCAGCAGGCGACTAGCGGGTGGGTTAGAGCAGTACTTC
>TRBD1|TRBJ2-3|NA|TRBV5-4|16
CASSYRRDRGTDTQYF
TGTGCCAGCAGCTACCGCCGGGACAGGGGAACAGATACGCAGTATTTT
>TRBD1|TRBJ1-4|NA|TRBV9|15
CASSGGTGSREKLFF
TGTGCCAGCAGCGGGGGGACAGGGTCTCGTGAAAAACTGTTTTTT
>TRBD2|TRBJ2-7|NA|TRBV28|20
CASSLGTSGSLRSAGYEQYF
TGTGCCAGCAGTTTGGGGACTAGCGGGAGTCTGAGGTCCGCGGGCTACGAGCAGTACTTC
>NA|TRBJ1-1|NA|TRBV9|18
CASSVADRGVRMNTEAFF
TGTGCCAGCAGCGTAGCGGACAGAGGGGTAAGGATGAACACTGAAGCTTTCTTT
>NA|TRBJ1-3|NA|TRBV6-5|14
CASSLGAAGNTIYF
TGTGCCAGCAGCTTGGGGGCGGCCGGAAACACCATATATTTT
>NA|TRBJ1-1|NA|TRBV7-2|15
CASSPRGLANTEAFF
TGTGCCAGCTCCCCGCGGGGGCTGGCGAACACTGAAGCTTTCTTT
>TRBD1|TRBJ2-7|NA|TRBV5-6|14
CASRVGQGNYEQYF
TGTGCCAGCAGGGTGGGACAGGGAAACTACGAGCAGTACTTC
>TRBD2|TRBJ2-2|NA|TRBV28|16
CASSPRGRGRDGELFF
TGTGCCAGCAGTCCCCGCGGGCGAGGGAGGGACGGGGAGCTGTTTTTT
>TRBD1|TRBJ1-1|NA|TRBV12-3/TRBV12-4|13
CASSLGTGISAFF
TGTGCCAGCAGTTTGGGGACAGGGATTTCGGCTTTCTTT
>TRBD1|TRBJ2-4|NA|TRBV28|15
CASRGTGLAKNIQYF
TGTGCCAGCAGGGGGACAGGATTAGCCAAAAACATTCAGTACTTC
>NA|TRBJ2-3|once|TRBV9|13
CASGPGAADTQYF
TGTGCCAGCGGGCCGGGAGCAGCAGATACGCAGTATTTT
>TRBD2|TRBJ2-2|NA|TRBV9|17
CASSPRTSGLNTGELFF
TGTGCCAGCAGCCCCCGTACTAGCGGATTGAACACCGGGGAGCTGTTTTTT
>NA|TRBJ1-1|NA|TRBV30|13
CAWSVREAVEAFF
TGTGCCTGGAGTGTTCGAGAAGCCGTTGAAGCTTTCTTT
>NA|TRBJ2-2|NA|TRBV5-1|18
CASSSPTGHREGTGELFF
TGCGCCAGCAGCTCTCCAACGGGGCACAGGGAGGGAACCGGGGAGCTGTTTTTT
>TRBD1|TRBJ1-6|NA|TRBV5-4|14
CASRFGQGSSPLHF
TGTGCCAGCAGATTTGGACAGGGGAGCTCACCCCTCCACTTT
>TRBD2|TRBJ2-1|NA|TRBV5-5|15
CASSLSQREGTEQFF
TGTGCCAGCAGCTTGTCTCAGCGGGAGGGCACTGAGCAGTTCTTC
>NA|TRBJ1-6|NA|TRBV6-5|15
CASSSGQGPSSPLHF
TGTGCCAGCAGTTCCGGGCAGGGCCCCAGTTCACCCCTCCACTTT
>TRBD1|TRBJ1-6|NA|TRBV27|14
CASSFMGQGFALHF
TGTGCCAGCAGTTTTATGGGACAGGGGTTTGCCCTCCACTTT